The clone carrying this TCR beta chain was counted at least ten times. Its antigen is still unknown. This record comes from a study of CD8 T cells in ankylosing spondylitis. This CDR3 is 13 amino acids long. Germline CDR1 SGHDN, CDR2 FVKESK. V lost 3 bases and J 4 bases, leaving 9 bases between the germline ends. TCRdb reanalysed the 5' RACE reads using MiXCR and keeps one entry per CDR3 protein. The table shows around 130,000 distinct CDR3 sequences, with 7% occurring only once. Study results and limitations: What seemed typical of ankylosing spondylitis blood was a TCR beta motif built from about 8 highly homologous variants.

This sequence originates from a male donor with ankylosing spondylitis or in good health (not recorded which). The chain is built from TRBV14 and TRBJ2-5, with unresolved D. The sample was blood, either unsorted or a sorted T cell fraction (not recorded which). The CDR3 loop is CASSQNPTETQYF. CDR3 DNA: TGTGCCAGCAGCCAGAACCCAACAGAGACCCAGTACTTC.